Presented here are 15 T cell receptor beta chains from one specimen sequenced in a study of blood T cell repertoires in COVID-19. The protocol was immunoSEQ multiplex PCR, while the TCRdb copy is restricted to in-frame clones and leaves out a portion. Of 130,000 to 150,000 clones listed, about 90% are singletons. The sequenced material came from peripheral blood. The receptors here all came from a woman in her forties or fifties with acute or convalescent COVID-19.

Only one count was recorded for this clone. The chain is built from TRBV6-6 and TRBJ2-5, with D hard to call. The CDR3 totals 17 residues. CDR1 MNHNY and CDR2 SVGAGI come from the germline V gene (reference sequence). Trimming took off 6 bases at V and 1 base at J, with 21 bases between the two ends. This chain's CDR3 is CASSRGRGQRPQETQYF. In DNA form, the CDR3 reads TGTGCCAGCAGCCGAGGTCGTGGGCAACGTCCCCAAGAGACCCAGTACTTC.

CDR3 in amino acids: CASSDQGVDGYTF. The CDR3 DNA follows: TGTGCCAGCAGTGATCAGGGGGTGGATGGCTACACCTTC. The chain couples TRBV2 to TRBJ1-2, with 7 positions matching TRBD1. Germline V gene sequence: CDR1 SNHLY, CDR2 FYNNEI. V was pared by 3 bases and J by 6 bases, with 4 bases of the junction left unmatched. The CDR3 has 13 residues.

This sequence joins TRBV6-5 and TRBJ1-6; D is unclear. V was pared by 8 bases and J by 0 bases, with 11 bases between. The CDR3 has 15 residues. CDR1 is MNHEY, CDR2 SVGAGI, per germline. CDR3 bases: TGTGCCAGCGGTACAGTGAGCTCCTATAATTCACCCCTCCACTTT. Translation: CASGTVSSYNSPLHF.

The chain joins TRBV6-5 to TRBJ1-2; TRBD1 matches at 7 bases. From germline, CDR1 is MNHEY and CDR2 SVGAGI. Trimming at V came to 5 bases and at J to 7 bases, leaving 4 bases not matched to a gene. This CDR3 spans 12 amino acids. DNA for the CDR3: TGTGCCAGCAGTATCCAGGGGGGTGGCTACACCTTC. Its translation: CASSIQGGGYTF.

This sequence joins TRBV6-5 and TRBJ1-1; tentative D call: TRBD1 (6 bases). Germline V CDR1 and CDR2: MNHEY, SVGAGI. The ends were cut back, 0 bases at V and 4 bases at J, with 12 bases in the middle. This CDR3 comprises 15 residues. The CDR3 region has the DNA TGTGCCAGCAGTTACTCGCTGCAAGGGGGCACTGAAGCTTTCTTT. Amino acid sequence: CASSYSLQGGTEAFF.

This chain links TRBV5-5 with TRBJ1-2; 9 bases map to TRBD1. The V segment lost 0 bases and the J segment 7 bases; nucleotides outside the gene matches: 4. Germline loops: CDR1 SGHKS, CDR2 YYEKEE (reference sequence). The length of the CDR3 is 14 residues. This CDR3 is CASSLEGQGVGYTF. CDR3 coding DNA: TGTGCCAGCAGCTTGGAGGGACAGGGTGTTGGCTACACCTTC.

The V gene is TRBV18, the J gene TRBJ2-7; 12 bases match TRBD1. This CDR3 has 16 amino acids. The germline CDR1 and CDR2 sequences are KGHSH and LQKENI. Unmatched junction bases numbered 7, after V lost 3 bases and J lost 4 bases. CDR3 nucleotides: TGTGCCAGCTCACCCCTCCCGGGACAGGGGGCGTACGAGCAGTACTTC. This translates into CASSPLPGQGAYEQYF.

J is TRBJ2-1 and V is TRBV29-1; possibly TRBD2 for D (6 bases). Germline assignment: CDR1 SQVTM and CDR2 ANQGSEA. The CDR3 runs to 11 residues. V was cut by 3 bases and J by 13 bases, with 13 bases left in between. CDR3 amino acids: CSVDYRGIQFF. The CDR3 nucleotides are TGCAGCGTTGATTATCGCGGGATCCAGTTCTTC.

The chain carries TRBV21-1 and TRBJ1-5; the table's D call of TRBD1 was not tested on the DNA. TRBV21-1 is a known pseudogene. This CDR3 is built from 16 residues. CDR3 bases: TGTGCCAGCAGCAAAGTGTGGGACAGGGGCGGGCAGCCCCAGCATTTT. It codes for CASSKVWDRGGQPQHF.

The chain couples TRBV3-1 (or the pseudogene TRBV3-2) to TRBJ2-2, with 8 bases matching TRBD2. The CDR3 is made up of 15 amino acids. Germline V gives CDR1 LGHDT, CDR2 YNNKEL (reference sequence). The V segment lost 7 bases and the J segment 3 bases; nucleotides outside the gene matches: 7. CDR3 residues: CASTLGGGYTGELFF. The CDR3 DNA reads TGTGCCAGCACCCTAGGCGGGGGGTACACCGGGGAGCTGTTTTTT.

This clone showed up just once. The rearrangement joins TRBV5-1 to TRBJ2-7, with 9 bases that match TRBD2. V trimming: 0 bases; J trimming: 7 bases; junction bases outside the gene matches: 5. CDR3 length equals 14 residues. Germline V lookup: CDR1 SGHRS, CDR2 YFSETQ. The CDR3 region is CASSLGGLAFEQYF. CDR3 nucleotides: TGCGCCAGCAGCTTGGGGGGACTAGCATTTGAGCAGTACTTC. Full variable domain (remainder filled in from reference TRBV5-1 and TRBJ2-7): KAGVTQTPRYLIKTRGQQVTLSCSPISGHRSVSWYQQTPGQGLQFLFEYFSETQRNKGNFPGRFSGRQFSNSRSEMNVSTLELGDSALYLCASSLGGLAFEQYFGPGTRLTVT.

This clone was counted between two and nine times. This chain links TRBV6-4 with TRBJ2-1; possible D gene TRBD1, 5 bases. In germline, CDR1 is MRHNA, CDR2 SNTAGT. The CDR3 spans 15 residues. The V gene lost 8 bases and the J gene lost 3 bases, with 17 bases spanning the gap. This chain's CDR3 is CASSAVRGSYNEQFF. In nucleotides, the CDR3 is TGTGCCAGCTCTGCCGTAAGGGGTAGCTACAATGAGCAGTTCTTC.

V and J are TRBV27 and TRBJ1-2; 9 nucleotides align to TRBD1. CDR1 MNHEY and CDR2 SMNVEV come from the germline V gene (reference sequence). The CDR3 has 20 amino acids. The V and J ends lost 5 bases and 0 bases, in that order; junction bases with no gene match: 19. The CDR3 sequence: CASSLKPTGTGRLANYGYTF. The CDR3 region has the DNA TGTGCCAGCAGTCTAAAACCCACCGGGACAGGGAGACTAGCTAACTATGGCTACACCTTC.

This chain connects TRBV2 to TRBJ1-6; 8 bases are shared with TRBD1. V gave up 7 bases and J gave up 7 bases; unmatched junction bases: 9. Germline loops: CDR1 SNHLY, CDR2 FYNNEI. This CDR3 has 15 residues. The CDR3 nucleotides are TGTGCCAGCAAGTACTCTGGGACAGGCAATTCACCCCTCCACTTT. This encodes CASKYSGTGNSPLHF.

The chain recombines TRBV19 with TRBJ2-1; D is perhaps TRBD1 (7 bases). The CDR3 loop spans 17 amino acids. Germline assignment: CDR1 LNHDA and CDR2 SQIVND (reference sequence). Trimming shortened V by 5 bases and J by 5 bases, and 22 bases separated the two germline ends. CDR3 nucleotide sequence: TGTGCCAGTAGTCCAAGACAGGGTCGGAGGAGGGACAATGAGCAGTTCTTC. It codes for CASSPRQGRRRDNEQFF.